This section outlines one TCR beta chain sequence together with its context. This entry belongs to a study of OX40 agonist ivuxolimab in advanced cancers. At the level of the study: Patient treatment consisted of intravenous ivuxolimab administration every 2 weeks at 0.01 to 10 mg/kg.

Germline V CDR1 and CDR2: SGHRS, YFSETQ. This CDR3 region has 15 residues. V shed 0 bases and J shed 1 base, with 9 bases lying between them. TCRdb keeps only in-frame clones here, not all; method: immunoSEQ multiplex PCR. The sample yields fewer than 90,000 clones, nearly 90% seen once. The receptor's source is an adult with an advanced solid tumor such as melanoma, head and neck, liver or kidney cancer. Sequences were derived from CD4+ or CD8+ T cells sorted from blood, sampled in a trial of the OX40 agonist ivuxolimab. This sequence joins TRBV5-1 and TRBJ2-3; D assignment may be TRBD1 or TRBD2 (5 bases each). DNA for the CDR3: TGCGCCAGCAGCTTGGACGGGGCCGGCACAGATACGCAGTATTTT. This sequence encodes CASSLDGAGTDTQYF.